This is a list of T cell receptor beta chains from one sample in a study of CD8 T cells in Susac syndrome. Each CDR3 protein gets one entry after TCRdb re-called the immunoSEQ multiplex PCR reads with MiXCR. The repertoire holds 130,000 to 150,000 distinct CDR3 sequences, less than 95% seen once, with 0.075% to 0.09% in the top ten. Sample: CD4+ T cells from PBMCs. The origin of the receptors is a human donor in good health. CDR3s include the opening cysteine and the closing phenylalanine or tryptophan. Each record gives: CDR3 length, clone size, D gene, J gene, V gene, CDR3 protein, CDR3 DNA. The D gene is left open where the match is weak. A clone size is listed for some rows: how often the clone was seen (once, few, many), or a class if it is expanded.

len: 13
abundance: NA
d_gene: NA
j_gene: TRBJ2-5
v_gene: TRBV6-2/TRBV6-3
CDR3aa: CASSYASRETQYF
CDR3nt: TGTGCCAGCAGTTACGCCTCCCGGGAGACCCAGTACTTC

len: 16
abundance: NA
d_gene: TRBD2
j_gene: TRBJ2-7
v_gene: TRBV20-1
CDR3aa: CSATKGLAGGPGEQYF
CDR3nt: TGCAGTGCTACCAAGGGACTAGCGGGAGGGCCTGGGGAGCAGTACTTC

len: 17
abundance: NA
d_gene: TRBD2
j_gene: TRBJ2-3
v_gene: TRBV5-1
CDR3aa: CASSPVASGSGTDTQYF
CDR3nt: TGCGCCAGCAGCCCTGTCGCGAGCGGGAGCGGCACAGATACGCAGTATTTT

len: 13
abundance: NA
d_gene: TRBD1
j_gene: TRBJ1-2
v_gene: TRBV12-3/TRBV12-4
CDR3aa: CASRLIGQGGSGF
CDR3nt: TGTGCCAGCAGATTGATAGGACAGGGTGGAAGCGGCTTC

len: 15
abundance: NA
d_gene: NA
j_gene: TRBJ2-1
v_gene: TRBV6-2/TRBV6-3
CDR3aa: CASSIRDFAYNEQFF
CDR3nt: TGTGCCAGCAGTATCCGGGACTTCGCCTACAATGAGCAGTTCTTC

len: 15
abundance: NA
d_gene: NA
j_gene: TRBJ1-5
v_gene: TRBV20-1
CDR3aa: CSARATGISNQPQHF
CDR3nt: TGCAGTGCTAGAGCGACGGGGATCAGCAATCAGCCCCAGCATTTT

len: 13
abundance: NA
d_gene: TRBD1
j_gene: TRBJ1-4
v_gene: TRBV20-1
CDR3aa: CSAPRTGSEKLFF
CDR3nt: TGCAGTGCTCCTCGGACAGGGAGTGAAAAACTGTTTTTT

len: 18
abundance: NA
d_gene: TRBD2
j_gene: TRBJ2-1
v_gene: TRBV6-2/TRBV6-3
CDR3aa: CASSSTSSGRSSYNEQFF
CDR3nt: TGTGCCAGCAGTTCCACTTCTAGCGGGAGGAGCTCCTACAATGAGCAGTTCTTC

len: 14
abundance: NA
d_gene: TRBD2
j_gene: TRBJ2-7
v_gene: TRBV20-1
CDR3aa: CSAGPISGSYEQYF
CDR3nt: TGCAGTGCGGGCCCGATTAGCGGGAGTTACGAGCAGTACTTC

len: 14
abundance: NA
d_gene: NA
j_gene: TRBJ2-7
v_gene: TRBV7-9
CDR3aa: CASSSRTVTYEQYF
CDR3nt: TGTGCCAGCAGCTCACGAACAGTAACCTACGAGCAGTACTTC

len: 13
abundance: NA
d_gene: NA
j_gene: TRBJ2-5
v_gene: TRBV5-1
CDR3aa: CASKKQDQETQYF
CDR3nt: TGCGCCAGCAAGAAGCAGGACCAAGAGACCCAGTACTTC

len: 13
abundance: NA
d_gene: TRBD2
j_gene: TRBJ2-3
v_gene: TRBV12-3/TRBV12-4
CDR3aa: CASCEGGTDTQYF
CDR3nt: TGTGCCAGCTGCGAGGGAGGGACAGATACGCAGTATTTT

len: 18
abundance: NA
d_gene: TRBD1
j_gene: TRBJ2-1
v_gene: TRBV5-1
CDR3aa: CASSLVTPGQGANNEQFF
CDR3nt: TGCGCCAGCAGCTTGGTAACTCCGGGACAGGGGGCTAACAATGAGCAGTTCTTC

len: 14
abundance: NA
d_gene: TRBD2
j_gene: TRBJ2-7
v_gene: TRBV7-8
CDR3aa: CASRSSGRPYEQYF
CDR3nt: TGTGCCAGCAGATCTAGCGGGAGACCCTACGAGCAGTACTTC

len: 13
abundance: NA
d_gene: NA
j_gene: TRBJ1-2
v_gene: TRBV12-3/TRBV12-4
CDR3aa: CASSSPSSYGYTF
CDR3nt: TGTGCCAGCAGTTCGCCTAGTTCCTATGGCTACACCTTC

len: 13
abundance: NA
d_gene: NA
j_gene: TRBJ2-1
v_gene: TRBV15
CDR3aa: CATSTLENNEQFF
CDR3nt: TGTGCCACCAGCACCCTCGAGAACAATGAGCAGTTCTTC

len: 16
abundance: once
d_gene: NA
j_gene: TRBJ2-1
v_gene: TRBV4-2
CDR3aa: CASSQEQVKSYNEQFF
CDR3nt: TGTGCCAGCAGCCAAGAACAGGTGAAAAGCTACAATGAGCAGTTCTTC

len: 15
abundance: NA
d_gene: TRBD1
j_gene: TRBJ2-7
v_gene: TRBV5-4
CDR3aa: CASSTGQGHSYEQYF
CDR3nt: TGTGCCAGCAGCACCGGACAGGGTCACTCCTACGAGCAGTACTTC

len: 15
abundance: NA
d_gene: NA
j_gene: TRBJ1-2
v_gene: TRBV5-1
CDR3aa: CASSLDRWRIGGYTF
CDR3nt: TGCGCCAGCAGCTTGGACCGTTGGCGAATTGGGGGCTACACCTTC

len: 16
abundance: NA
d_gene: TRBD2
j_gene: TRBJ2-3
v_gene: TRBV10-3
CDR3aa: CAISDYTSGDTDTQYF
CDR3nt: TGTGCCATCAGTGACTATACTAGCGGGGACACAGATACGCAGTATTTT

len: 15
abundance: NA
d_gene: TRBD1
j_gene: TRBJ1-2
v_gene: TRBV5-1
CDR3aa: CASKESTDRGYGYTF
CDR3nt: TGCGCCAGCAAGGAATCGACGGACAGGGGCTATGGCTACACCTTC

len: 15
abundance: NA
d_gene: NA
j_gene: TRBJ2-1
v_gene: TRBV12-5
CDR3aa: CASGLVLGGYNEQFF
CDR3nt: TGTGCTAGTGGTTTGGTGTTGGGGGGCTACAATGAGCAGTTCTTC

len: 17
abundance: NA
d_gene: TRBD2
j_gene: TRBJ2-1
v_gene: TRBV19
CDR3aa: CASSIRWRSGSYNEQFF
CDR3nt: TGTGCCAGTAGTATAAGGTGGAGGAGCGGGAGTTATAATGAGCAGTTCTTC

len: 14
abundance: NA
d_gene: NA
j_gene: TRBJ2-3
v_gene: TRBV2
CDR3aa: CAPQARGTTDTQYF
CDR3nt: TGTGCCCCTCAAGCGCGGGGAACCACAGATACGCAGTATTTT

len: 14
abundance: NA
d_gene: NA
j_gene: TRBJ2-3
v_gene: TRBV20-1
CDR3aa: CSASGSHSTDTQYF
CDR3nt: TGCAGTGCTAGCGGGAGCCACAGCACAGATACGCAGTATTTT

len: 16
abundance: few
d_gene: TRBD1
j_gene: TRBJ2-5
v_gene: TRBV6-5
CDR3aa: CASSYSGQGSQETQYF
CDR3nt: TGTGCCAGCAGTTACTCGGGACAGGGATCTCAAGAGACCCAGTACTTC

len: 19
abundance: NA
d_gene: TRBD2
j_gene: TRBJ2-3
v_gene: TRBV14
CDR3aa: CASSQRTGLAGGLKDTQYF
CDR3nt: TGTGCCAGCAGCCAACGAACGGGACTAGCGGGAGGGCTTAAAGATACGCAGTATTTT

len: 15
abundance: NA
d_gene: TRBD2
j_gene: TRBJ2-7
v_gene: TRBV4-1
CDR3aa: CASSQDRGSHDEQYF
CDR3nt: TGCGCCAGCAGCCAAGACCGCGGGAGTCACGACGAGCAGTACTTC

len: 14
abundance: NA
d_gene: NA
j_gene: TRBJ1-4
v_gene: TRBV5-4
CDR3aa: CASSVQGRGEKLFF
CDR3nt: TGTGCCAGCAGCGTACAGGGACGGGGTGAAAAACTGTTTTTT

len: 13
abundance: once
d_gene: NA
j_gene: TRBJ2-5
v_gene: TRBV28
CDR3aa: CASSLAHQETQYF
CDR3nt: TGTGCCAGCAGTCTAGCGCACCAAGAGACCCAGTACTTC

len: 15
abundance: NA
d_gene: TRBD2
j_gene: TRBJ2-2
v_gene: TRBV25-1
CDR3aa: CASSEWRGRAGELFF
CDR3nt: TGTGCCAGCAGTGAATGGCGCGGGAGGGCCGGGGAGCTGTTTTTT

len: 16
abundance: NA
d_gene: TRBD1
j_gene: TRBJ2-6
v_gene: TRBV10-2
CDR3aa: CATNRGQTSGANVLTF
CDR3nt: TGCGCCACAAACAGGGGGCAGACCTCTGGGGCCAACGTCCTGACTTTC

len: 13
abundance: NA
d_gene: NA
j_gene: TRBJ2-7
v_gene: TRBV14
CDR3aa: CASSRDEIGVQYF
CDR3nt: TGTGCCAGCAGCCGGGACGAGATTGGGGTGCAGTACTTC

len: 12
abundance: once
d_gene: NA
j_gene: TRBJ1-1
v_gene: TRBV6-1
CDR3aa: CASRDRFTEAFF
CDR3nt: TGTGCCAGCAGAGACAGGTTCACTGAAGCTTTCTTT

len: 16
abundance: NA
d_gene: TRBD2
j_gene: TRBJ2-1
v_gene: TRBV6-2/TRBV6-3
CDR3aa: CASSYLAGLSYNEQFF
CDR3nt: TGTGCCAGCAGTTACTTAGCGGGGTTATCCTACAATGAGCAGTTCTTC

len: 16
abundance: NA
d_gene: TRBD1
j_gene: TRBJ2-7
v_gene: TRBV18
CDR3aa: CASSPATGQGKLGQYF
CDR3nt: TGTGCCAGCTCGCCCGCTACCGGACAGGGGAAGTTGGGGCAGTACTTC

len: 13
abundance: NA
d_gene: NA
j_gene: TRBJ2-2
v_gene: TRBV7-9
CDR3aa: CASSSSGPGELFF
CDR3nt: TGTGCCAGCAGCTCCTCGGGACCCGGGGAGCTGTTTTTT

len: 14
abundance: NA
d_gene: TRBD2
j_gene: TRBJ2-5
v_gene: TRBV5-6
CDR3aa: CASRRSGTAGTQYF
CDR3nt: TGTGCCAGCAGACGTAGCGGGACTGCAGGGACCCAGTACTTC

len: 15
abundance: once
d_gene: NA
j_gene: TRBJ1-5
v_gene: TRBV19
CDR3aa: CASRDRDTSNQPQHF
CDR3nt: TGTGCCAGTAGGGACCGGGACACAAGCAATCAGCCCCAGCATTTT

len: 15
abundance: NA
d_gene: NA
j_gene: TRBJ1-1
v_gene: TRBV4-2
CDR3aa: CASSQERRTKFEAFF
CDR3nt: TGTGCCAGCAGCCAAGAGAGGCGTACTAAATTCGAAGCTTTCTTT